What follows are 4 T cell receptor beta chains derived from one specimen sequenced in a study of shared clonotypes between healthy human individuals. Measured with immunoSEQ multiplex PCR; TCRdb has only the in-frame clones, and not every one. This sample has roughly 510,000 clones, with nearly 80% found just once. Material for sequencing was PBMCs. Receptor source: a middle-aged woman in good health. Some clones in this sample may be carry-over from other donors' samples.

The chain links TRBV29-1 to TRBJ2-7, with a possible D match to TRBD1 (5 bases). Trimming took off 4 bases at V and 2 bases at J, with 9 bases between the two ends. The CDR3 is 12 amino acids. Germline V gives CDR1 SQVTM, CDR2 ANQGSEA. The CDR3: CSVVETAYEQYF. CDR3 in DNA: TGCAGCGTTGTTGAGACAGCCTACGAGCAGTACTTC.

The rearrangement joins TRBV28 to TRBJ2-1, with TRBD1 matching over 8 bases. Looked up from germline, CDR1 is MDHEN and CDR2 is SYDVKM. J lost 7 bases, V lost 4 bases, and 9 bases had no gene match. This CDR3 region has 15 residues. For the CDR3, the DNA is TGTGCCAGCAGTTCCGCGGGGACAGGTTGGAATGAGCAGTTCTTC. It codes for CASSSAGTGWNEQFF.

In this sample, this clone turned up once. Other DNA sequences in this specimen translate into the identical CDR3. The chain carries TRBV27 and TRBJ1-5; perhaps TRBD1 as D (5 bases). The germline CDR1 and CDR2 sequences are MNHEY and SMNVEV (reference sequence). CDR3 size: 13 residues. Between the trimmed V and J ends, which lost 2 bases and 6 bases, there was a span of 8 bases. The CDR3 is CASSLQGGQPQHF. Here the CDR3 DNA reads TGTGCCAGCAGTTTACAGGGAGGTCAGCCCCAGCATTTT.

J is TRBJ2-3 and V is TRBV30; TRBD1 might be the D (5 bases). Germline V gene sequence: CDR1 GTSNPN, CDR2 SVGIG (reference sequence). Trimming took 3 bases from V and 1 from J, leaving 8 bases between them. The CDR3 runs 13 residues. CDR3 protein: CAWSSRGTDTQYF. CDR3 coding DNA: TGTGCCTGGAGCAGCAGGGGCACAGATACGCAGTATTTT. Supplemented by reference TRBV30 and TRBJ2-3, the full variable domain reads SQTIHQWPATLVQPVGSPLSLECTVEGTSNPNLYWYRQAAGRGLQLLFYSVGIGQISSEVPQNLSASRPQDRQFILSSKKLLLSDSGFYLCAWSSRGTDTQYFGPGTRLTVL.